What follows describes a single TCR beta chain. Individual cDNA molecules carried attached unique molecular identifiers. TCRdb re-called the 5' RACE reads through MiXCR, storing one row per CDR3 protein. The data show about 56,000 distinct CDR3 sequences, over 9.5% seen once. This entry comes from a study of early T cells in non-severe SARS-CoV-2 infection. At the level of the study: Sequencing input comprised bulk RNA from unsorted whole blood; chain pairing was not available.

Germline V gene lookup returns CDR1 KGHSH and CDR2 LQKENI. CDR3 length: 15 amino acids. Trimming removed 1 base from V and 6 bases from J, with 16 bases in between. V usage is TRBV18 and J usage is TRBJ2-7; D possibly corresponds to TRBD1 (6 bases). The sample taken for sequencing was whole blood. The TCR was taken from an adult who was a healthcare worker with PCR-confirmed SARS-CoV-2 infection or an uninfected control (not recorded which). CDR3 DNA sequence: TGTGCCAGCTCACCACTCCCGCCCAGGGGCTGCGAGCAGTACTTC. It specifies CASSPLPPRGCEQYF.